This TCR beta chain came from a study of cytotoxic CD8 clonotypes in ibrutinib-treated CLL (dated by TCRdb to 2020 to 2023). Study-level background: The cohort included roughly 15 treatment-naive and under 13 relapsed/refractory patients; under 18 were IGHV unmutated. Samples averaged approximately 260,000 productive templates and roughly 86,000 productive rearrangements. Response samples were obtained after a median of around 11 months of treatment, with a range of roughly 6 to 40 months. Cryopreserved peripheral blood mononuclear cells were collected before treatment, at response, and at either disease progression or sustained remission. Longitudinal samples were available for about 30% of the 86 trial participants. Partial responses were observed in approximately 24 patients and complete responses in 2; after a median follow-up of around 68 months, remission was maintained in 15 or so patients and progression was observed in 12.

Note on this clone: There is no known antigen for this receptor. Per-nucleotide qualities are absent, and no much larger clonotype sits a single base away.

On a MiSeq, deep resolution sequencing aimed for a depth between 1 in 1 million and 1 in 200,000 T cells, with each clonotype covered approximately 9.2x on average. TCR beta libraries were generated with the immunoSEQ hsTCRB Kit. On the authors' methods: The data were analyzed with ImmunoSEQ Analyzer and ImmunoSEQ Data Assistant, and V, D and J gene assignments followed IMGT definitions. Clonality, which ranges from 0 to 1, was calculated as one minus the normalized Shannon entropy of productive rearrangement frequencies. Only overrepresented clonotypes making up at least 0.05% of each patient's repertoire were included in the public clonotype analysis. About a dozen age-matched healthy donor repertoires from immuneACCESS served as clonality controls. This immuneACCESS table, as held by TCRdb, lists in-frame sequences with V and J called but not all clones. Of the missing ones, under half trace to an unresolved V gene in checked studies; the others have no known cause. V and J calls and clone size follow that table, whereas D and trimming were derived from the DNA. For this sample the table gives around 27,000 clones, of which roughly 50% were detected only once. In total, the top ten clones hold approximately 4.7% of the sample.

For TCR beta library preparation, about 2 micrograms of genomic DNA were extracted from the cryopreserved PBMCs. Longitudinal blood samples from CLL patients on ibrutinib monotherapy underwent high-throughput TCR beta sequencing. Patients were enrolled in a phase 2 open-label single-center ibrutinib monotherapy trial. The investigation overall reported the following: Clonality rose at ibrutinib response, remained stable during sustained remission, and dropped back toward baseline at progression. Public clonotypes were rare and either contracted or stayed stable during treatment, and the rise in clonality at ibrutinib response reflected the expansion of private clonotypes. Sampling times were not matched between patients in sustained remission and patients whose disease was progressing, and lymph node repertoires were not examined. Baseline clonality exceeded that of age-matched healthy donors and correlated strongly with circulating CD8+ T-cell counts.

V was cut back by 5 bases and J by 8 bases, leaving a gap of 9 bases between them. The CDR3 runs 11 amino acids, cysteine and phenylalanine included. Only the CDR3 region is kept as DNA, spanning 33 bases read in frame from base 1. CDR1 and CDR2, looked up from the germline V gene, are MNHNS and SASEGT. The starting material was PBMCs, obtained before ibrutinib treatment. This sequence uses TRBV6-1 and TRBJ1-2; a confident D gene designation cannot be given. This sequence originates from a human donor with chronic lymphocytic leukemia. The nucleotide sequence is given as TGTGCCAGCAGTCGGACGAGGGGCTACACCTTC. The resulting protein is CASSRTRGYTF.